Listed below are T cell receptor beta chains from one sample, sequenced in a study of cytotoxic CD8 clonotypes in ibrutinib-treated CLL. Sequencing was performed with immunoSEQ multiplex PCR; in TCRdb, only in-frame clones are kept and a portion is missing. The sample holds 200,000 or so clones, 70% seen once. Sequenced material: PBMCs, taken after 12 months of ibrutinib treatment. The source of these receptors is a human donor with chronic lymphocytic leukemia. CDR3s include the opening cysteine and the closing phenylalanine or tryptophan. D genes are given only for firm matches. For some rows the clone size is stated as once, few or many, or as a class when expanded; others skip it.

>TRBD2|NA|TRBJ2-3|TRBV2
TGTGCCAGCAGTGCCCCCCGCGGGGGGTCATCCACAGATACGCAGTATTTT
CASSAPRGGSSTDTQYF
>NA|NA|TRBJ1-2|TRBV5-5
TGTGCCAGCAGCTTGGCGGTTGGGCAGGTGGTAGGAGGGGACTATGGCTACACCTTC
CASSLAVGQVVGGDYGYTF
>NA|once|TRBJ2-7|TRBV14
TGTGCCAGCAGCCAAGGTCTGGCTTACGAGCAGTACTTC
CASSQGLAYEQYF
>NA|once|TRBJ1-1|TRBV7-9
TGTGCCAGCAGACTCTTAGTACATTATGAAGCTTTCTTT
CASRLLVHYEAFF
>TRBD1|NA|TRBJ1-2|TRBV11-2
TGTGCCAGCAGCTTCCCGACAGGGAAGGGCTATGGCTACACCTTC
CASSFPTGKGYGYTF
>TRBD2|NA|TRBJ2-2|TRBV6-5
TGTGCCAGCAGTAGGACTAGCGGGAACACCGGGGAGCTGTTTTTT
CASSRTSGNTGELFF
>NA|NA|TRBJ1-4|TRBV6-6
TGTGCCAGCAGGTACGGGCGGAACAATGAAAAACTGTTTTTT
CASRYGRNNEKLFF
>TRBD2|few|TRBJ2-7|TRBV20-1
TGCAGTGCTCAGCGGGGGTACGAGCAGTACTTC
CSAQRGYEQYF
>NA|NA|TRBJ1-2|TRBV20-1
TGCAGTGCTGGCACAGATGGCTTC
CSAGTDGF
>TRBD1|NA|TRBJ1-5|TRBV27
TGTGCCAGCAGTTGGACAGGGCGGCGTCAGCCCCAGCATTTT
CASSWTGRRQPQHF
>NA|NA|TRBJ2-7|TRBV4-1
TGCGCCAGCAGCCAAGTTGGCAGAATCTACGAGCAGTACTTC
CASSQVGRIYEQYF
>TRBD1|NA|TRBJ1-4|TRBV19
TGTGCCAGTAGTATAGAATGGTGGACAGGGATTTCAACTAATGAAAAACTGTTTTTT
CASSIEWWTGISTNEKLFF
>TRBD1|NA|TRBJ2-1|TRBV7-2
TGTGCCAGCAGCTTAGCGGCAGGGGGCACCCCCGTCTACAATGAGCAGTTCTTC
CASSLAAGGTPVYNEQFF
>TRBD1|NA|TRBJ1-1|TRBV2
TGTGCCAGCAGAGGGACAGGGGGCCCCACTGAAGCTTTCTTT
CASRGTGGPTEAFF
>NA|once|TRBJ2-2|TRBV5-1
TGCGCCAGCAGCTCGAGGACAGACACCACCGGGGAGCTGTTTTTT
CASSSRTDTTGELFF
>TRBD1|NA|TRBJ1-2|TRBV27
TGTGCCAGTAGGACAGGGTGGTATGGCTACACCTTC
CASRTGWYGYTF
>NA|NA|TRBJ1-2|TRBV5-6
TGTGCCAGCAGCTTGCCGGGACAAGCTATCTATGGCTACACCTTC
CASSLPGQAIYGYTF
>TRBD1|few|TRBJ1-5|TRBV2
TGTGCCAGCAGTCCAAAACTACATAACAGGGGTAATCAGCCCCAGCATTTT
CASSPKLHNRGNQPQHF
>NA|NA|TRBJ1-2|TRBV5-6
TGTGCCAGCAGCTTGAGGGGCGGAGATCGCTACACCTTC
CASSLRGGDRYTF
>TRBD2|few|TRBJ2-1|TRBV19
TGTGCCAGTAGTATAGGGACTAGCGGGCCCTACAATGAGCAGTTCTTC
CASSIGTSGPYNEQFF
>NA|NA|TRBJ2-7|TRBV19
TGTGCCAGTAGTAACGTCGACCGCTCCTACGAGCAGTACTTC
CASSNVDRSYEQYF
>NA|NA|TRBJ2-1|TRBV28
TGTGCCAGCAACACAGGAGGAGGAAATGAGCAGTTCTTC
CASNTGGGNEQFF
>NA|NA|TRBJ1-2|TRBV6-1
TGTGCCAGCAGTGAAGTAGGGGGTCGGAACTATGGCTACACCTTC
CASSEVGGRNYGYTF
>TRBD1|few|TRBJ1-6|TRBV7-9
TGTGCCAGCAGCTCCTTGGGGGACAGGGGTAATTCACCCCTCCACTTT
CASSSLGDRGNSPLHF
>TRBD2|NA|TRBJ2-7|TRBV6-5
TGTGCCAGCAGTTACTCGAGTCGCGGGAGTCGGTCCGAGCAGTACTTC
CASSYSSRGSRSEQYF
>NA|few|TRBJ2-6|TRBV6-1
TGTGCCAGCAGAGGACTTAGCTCTGGGGCCAACGTCCTGACTTTC
CASRGLSSGANVLTF
>TRBD2|NA|TRBJ2-7|TRBV7-6
TGTGCCAGCAGCTTAGTTCCTAGCGGGCTATACTACGAGCAGTACTTC
CASSLVPSGLYYEQYF
>NA|few|TRBJ1-6|TRBV30
TGTGCCTGGAGCTCAATACCGGCCGTTTCACCCCTCCACTTT
CAWSSIPAVSPLHF
>TRBD1|NA|TRBJ1-2|TRBV5-5
TGTGCCAGCAGCCGCACGGGACAGGATTTCTATGGCTACACCTTC
CASSRTGQDFYGYTF
>NA|NA|TRBJ1-1|TRBV29-1
TGCAGCGCCACGGGTCAGGGAGGCACTGAAGCTTTCTTT
CSATGQGGTEAFF
>NA|many|TRBJ1-2|TRBV5-1
TGCGCCAGCAGCTTGGGGACGTATGGCTACACCTTC
CASSLGTYGYTF
>TRBD1|NA|TRBJ1-2|TRBV10-1
TGCGCCAGCAGTGGGGAGACAGGGGGCGACTATGGCTACACCTTC
CASSGETGGDYGYTF
>TRBD2|NA|TRBJ2-3|TRBV16
TGTGCCAGCAGCCCCGCTAGCGGGAGGGCCTCAGCAGATACGCAGTATTTT
CASSPASGRASADTQYF
>NA|few|TRBJ1-3|TRBV19
TGTGCCAGTAGTATTGGGAGTTCTGGAAACACCATATATTTT
CASSIGSSGNTIYF
>NA|few|TRBJ1-2|TRBV2
TGTGCCAGCAGTGGCGAGACAGTGCCCTCCTTC
CASSGETVPSF
>TRBD1|NA|TRBJ1-5|TRBV9
TGTGCCAGCGGATTGGGGACAGGCGGGCAGCCCCAGCATTTT
CASGLGTGGQPQHF
>TRBD2|few|TRBJ2-2|TRBV6-1
TGTGCCAGCAGCGTTCTAGCGGGGGCGGGCGGGGAGCTGTTTTTT
CASSVLAGAGGELFF
>NA|NA|TRBJ1-5|TRBV6-4
TGTGCCAGCAGTGAAGGGAGCAATCAGCCCCAGCATTTT
CASSEGSNQPQHF
>TRBD2|NA|TRBJ2-2|TRBV7-2
TGTGCCAGCAGCCCTAGACTAGCGGGAGAAGGGGCCGGGGAGCTGTTTTTT
CASSPRLAGEGAGELFF
>NA|NA|TRBJ2-7|TRBV6-5
TGTGCCAGCAGCCCCCTTTATTCCTACGAGCAGTACTTC
CASSPLYSYEQYF
>TRBD1|many|TRBJ1-2|TRBV30
TGTGCCTGGAGGGTAACAGGGGCGAAGGGCGGCTACACCTTC
CAWRVTGAKGGYTF
>NA|NA|TRBJ1-2|TRBV11-2
TGTGCCAGCAGCTTAGGACATCACTATGGCTACACCTTC
CASSLGHHYGYTF
>NA|NA|TRBJ2-7|TRBV9
TGTGCCAGCAGCGTGGGGGGCCGCTACGAGCAGTACTTC
CASSVGGRYEQYF
>TRBD1|few|TRBJ1-2|TRBV5-1
TGCGCCAGCAGCCTGGACAGGACGCTTTATGGCTACACCTTC
CASSLDRTLYGYTF
>TRBD1|NA|TRBJ1-5|TRBV18
TGTGCCAGCTCACCCCTCACGTGGGGACAGGGCAATCAGCCCCAGCATTTT
CASSPLTWGQGNQPQHF
>TRBD1|NA|TRBJ2-7|TRBV5-4
TGTGCCAGCAGCCCCGGGACAGGGGCCCCCTACGAGCAGTACTTC
CASSPGTGAPYEQYF
>TRBD1|NA|TRBJ1-1|TRBV7-9
TGTGCCAGCAGGAACCGGGACAGCAACACTGAAGCTTTCTTT
CASRNRDSNTEAFF
>NA|NA|TRBJ1-4|TRBV19
TGTGCCAGTAGAGACCCGTCAACTAATGAAAAACTGTTTTTT
CASRDPSTNEKLFF
>TRBD1|NA|TRBJ2-7|TRBV5-6
TGTGCCAGCAGCTTTCCGGGACAGGCCCACTACGAGCAGTACTTC
CASSFPGQAHYEQYF
>TRBD2|NA|TRBJ2-3|TRBV19
TGTGCCAGTAGTATAGCAGCGGGGACTAGCGGGAGAGACACAGATACGCAGTATTTT
CASSIAAGTSGRDTDTQYF
>NA|NA|TRBJ2-5|TRBV9
TGTGCCAGCAGCGTAGATAACAGGCCGGAGACCCAGTACTTC
CASSVDNRPETQYF
>NA|few|TRBJ1-2|TRBV2
TGTGCCAGCACTATCTCTCTCAGGGGCTACACCTTC
CASTISLRGYTF
>TRBD1|NA|TRBJ1-2|TRBV4-1
TGCGCCAGCAGCCAGAGGGACAGGGGGCACGATGGCTACACCTTC
CASSQRDRGHDGYTF
>NA|NA|TRBJ1-3|TRBV9
TGTGCCAGCAGCTCGGAGGGGACCGGCTCTGGAAACACCATATATTTT
CASSSEGTGSGNTIYF
>TRBD2|NA|TRBJ2-7|TRBV15
TGTGCCACCAGCAGAGATGGGGGACTAGCTTACGAGCAGTACTTC
CATSRDGGLAYEQYF
>NA|few|TRBJ1-2|TRBV5-1
TGCGCCAGCAGATTTAATTCGGATAACTATGGCTACACCTTC
CASRFNSDNYGYTF
>TRBD2|NA|TRBJ2-7|TRBV19
TGTGCCTCCCGGGGGGCTAGCGGGAGGGGACCGACCTACGAGCAGTACTTC
CASRGASGRGPTYEQYF
>NA|NA|TRBJ1-2|TRBV7-9
TGTGCCAGCAGCTTTGATCGGGGGGACGGCTACACCTTC
CASSFDRGDGYTF
>NA|few|TRBJ2-2|TRBV28
TGTGCCAGCAGTGCTTACACCGGGGAGCTGTTTTTT
CASSAYTGELFF